Reported below is one T cell receptor (beta chain). Its antigen is currently unknown. From the PCR reads, TCRdb called clonotypes with MiXCR, one entry per CDR3 protein. The top ten clones hold 15% to 20% of a sample with 13,000 or so distinct CDR3 sequences, around half of them seen once. The data originate from a study of esophageal squamous cell carcinoma under preoperative chemotherapy. Study context: TCR repertoires were profiled from both peripheral blood T cells and tumor-infiltrating lymphocytes. Points from the study as a whole: Peripheral T cells showed a significant TCR diversity increase after chemotherapy, unlike tumor-infiltrating lymphocytes.

This CDR3 spans 17 amino acids. V lost 1 base and J lost 2; bases outside the gene matches: 11. The germline gives CDR1 MNHNS, CDR2 SASEGT. Time point indicated: before preoperative PTX-NDP chemotherapy. Preoperative chemotherapy with paclitaxel-nedaplatin was given to patients before surgery. The V and J genes are TRBV6-1 and TRBJ2-7; 7 bases are a match to TRBD2. The receptor comes from a human donor with esophageal squamous cell carcinoma. The donor label of this sample is uncertain. This material was collected from a patient given preoperative chemotherapy. CDR3 bases: TGTGCCAGCAGTGAAGGGAGTAGCGGGTATGCCCCCTACGAGCAGTACTTC. It codes for CASSEGSSGYAPYEQYF.